These T cell receptor beta chains were read from a single sample in a study of PD-L1 blockade in urothelial cancer. Sequencing used immunoSEQ multiplex PCR; TCRdb keeps in-frame clones, though not all of them. The sample includes about 90,000 clones, roughly 90% seen only once; the top ten take approximately 9%. Sequenced here: PBMCs, sampled around atezolizumab (anti-PD-L1) treatment. The receptors were sampled from a man in his fifties or sixties with urothelial cancer. The CDR3 runs from the conserved cysteine through the conserved F or W. A D gene is named only where the DNA matches it firmly. Clone size appears in some rows only: once, few, many, or a class for an expanded clone.

.,TRBJ2-5,TRBV5-1,TRBD2,CASSLSDSSSGNF,TGCGCCAGCAGCTTGTCGGATTCGTCTAGCGGAAACTTC
few,TRBJ1-1,TRBV4-1,TRBD1,CASSPTGTGETEAFF,TGCGCCAGCAGCCCGACCGGGACAGGGGAAACTGAAGCTTTCTTT
.,TRBJ2-1,TRBV29-1,.,CSVKGGSSYNEQFF,TGCAGCGTAAAGGGGGGGAGCTCCTACAATGAGCAGTTCTTC
.,TRBJ2-3,TRBV2,.,CASSPVGAGTQYF,TGTGCCAGCAGTCCAGTTGGTGCTGGTACGCAGTATTTT
.,TRBJ2-3,TRBV5-1,TRBD2,CASSLAAGEDTQYF,TGCGCCAGCAGCTTGGCAGCGGGAGAAGATACGCAGTATTTT
.,TRBJ2-7,TRBV27,.,CASSWGRPSSYEQYF,TGTGCCAGCAGTTGGGGCAGGCCTTCCTCCTACGAGCAGTACTTC
.,TRBJ1-2,TRBV28,.,CASTSPAGGYTF,TGTGCCAGCACCAGCCCTGCGGGGGGCTACACCTTC
.,TRBJ2-3,TRBV4-3,TRBD1,CASSQNRGIGTDTQYF,TGCGCCAGCAGCCAAAACAGGGGGATTGGCACAGATACGCAGTATTTT
few,TRBJ2-1,TRBV9,TRBD2,CASSVAPPLAGDSDEQFF,TGTGCCAGCAGCGTAGCTCCCCCCCTAGCGGGAGATTCCGATGAGCAGTTCTTC
.,TRBJ2-3,TRBV30,.,CAWSVQAGADTQYF,TGTGCCTGGAGTGTACAAGCGGGTGCTGATACGCAGTATTTT
once,TRBJ1-6,TRBV6-1,.,CASRPPSGAPLHF,TGTGCCAGCAGGCCACCTTCGGGGGCACCCCTCCACTTT
.,TRBJ2-2,TRBV18,TRBD2,CASSFLAGRNTGELFF,TGTGCCAGCTCATTTCTAGCGGGGAGGAACACCGGGGAGCTGTTTTTT
.,TRBJ1-2,TRBV30,.,CAWSDQALYGYTF,TGTGCCTGGAGTGACCAGGCCCTCTATGGCTACACCTTC
.,TRBJ1-1,TRBV6-5,.,CASSYVGGIEAFF,TGTGCCAGCAGTTACGTCGGAGGCATTGAAGCTTTCTTT
few,TRBJ1-2,TRBV19,.,CASSKESRRGYGYTF,TGTGCCAGTAGTAAGGAGTCCAGGAGGGGCTATGGCTACACCTTC
.,TRBJ2-3,TRBV5-6,.,CASSLTGRGPDTQYF,TGTGCCAGCAGTCTCACAGGGAGGGGCCCAGATACGCAGTATTTT
.,TRBJ2-5,TRBV19,TRBD2,CASSMTSGMETQYF,TGTGCCAGTAGTATGACTAGCGGGATGGAGACCCAGTACTTC
.,TRBJ1-1,TRBV29-1,.,CSVVWEAEPNTEAFF,TGCAGCGTTGTTTGGGAGGCAGAACCAAACACTGAAGCTTTCTTT
.,TRBJ2-2,TRBV2,.,CASNTDRNTGELFF,TGTGCCAGCAATACGGACAGAAACACCGGGGAGCTGTTTTTT
.,TRBJ2-1,TRBV19,TRBD2,CASSSLAGALYNEQFF,TGTGCCAGTAGTTCGCTAGCGGGGGCCCTATACAATGAGCAGTTCTTC
.,TRBJ2-5,TRBV7-6,.,CASSPGSSGVGETQYF,TGTGCCAGCAGCCCGGGATCCTCGGGGGTAGGAGAGACCCAGTACTTC
.,TRBJ2-3,TRBV14,.,CASSQVTRVDTQYF,TGTGCCAGCAGCCAAGTTACGAGGGTCGATACGCAGTATTTT
.,TRBJ2-2,TRBV15,TRBD2,CATSRVMASGAGELFF,TGTGCCACCAGCAGAGTCATGGCTAGCGGGGCCGGGGAGCTGTTTTTT
.,TRBJ2-1,TRBV28,TRBD1,CASSPVGQGARGSYNEQFF,TGTGCCAGCAGTCCAGTGGGACAGGGGGCGCGAGGCTCCTACAATGAGCAGTTCTTC
.,TRBJ1-5,TRBV28,TRBD1,CASSGRTGQYSNQPQHF,TGTGCCAGCAGTGGGAGGACAGGGCAATATAGCAATCAGCCCCAGCATTTT
.,TRBJ2-7,TRBV5-5,.,CASSLGSGKRYF,TGTGCCAGCAGCTTGGGGTCCGGGAAGCGGTACTTC
.,TRBJ2-2,TRBV5-1,.,CASSLSGGTDTGELFF,TGCGCCAGCAGCTTGTCAGGCGGGACGGACACCGGGGAGCTGTTTTTT
.,TRBJ2-1,TRBV11-1,TRBD2,CASSLARAGGGNEQFF,TGTGCCAGCAGCTTAGCGCGAGCGGGAGGGGGGAATGAGCAGTTCTTC